What follows are 30 T cell receptor beta chains derived from one specimen sequenced in a study of blood T cell repertoires in COVID-19. The data were produced by immunoSEQ multiplex PCR, yet TCRdb's version contains in-frame clones alone and is incomplete. This repertoire shows 160,000 or so clones, 70% to 80% found once; its top ten account for approximately 7.7%. Sequencing was carried out using peripheral blood. The receptors shown here come from a woman in her fifties or sixties with COVID-19, enrolled during active disease.

The J gene is TRBJ2-2, the V gene TRBV28; 10 bases fit TRBD2. V lost 0 bases and J lost 6; bases outside the gene matches: 4. There are 16 residues in the CDR3. Germline assignment: CDR1 MDHEN and CDR2 SYDVKM. The CDR3, as DNA: TGTGCCAGCAGTTTATGGGGGACTAGCGAGGCCGGGGAGCTGTTTTTT. As protein: CASSLWGTSEAGELFF.

The chain joins TRBV30 to TRBJ2-7; 9 nucleotides line up with TRBD1. This CDR3 contains 14 residues. Germline V CDR1 and CDR2: GTSNPN, SVGIG (reference sequence). V dropped 3 bases and J dropped 2; count of bases not matched to a gene: 5. This chain's CDR3 is CAWSAQGAAYEQYF. CDR3 sequence (DNA): TGTGCCTGGAGCGCACAGGGGGCGGCCTACGAGCAGTACTTC.

The chain carries TRBV11-2 and TRBJ2-3; a possible D gene is TRBD2 (6 bases). This CDR3 is 15 amino acids long. Trimming removed 1 base at V and 3 bases at J, with 11 bases between. The germline V gene encodes CDR1 SGHAT and CDR2 FQNNGV. CDR3 DNA: TGTGCCAGCAGCTTAGCTAGCGCCTGGACAGATACGCAGTATTTT. Translation: CASSLASAWTDTQYF.

This clone turned up a few times. This chain's CDR3 is CATSRDYATANEKLFF. The CDR3, as DNA: TGTGCCACCAGCAGAGATTATGCTACGGCTAATGAAAAACTGTTTTTT. This chain links TRBV15 with TRBJ1-4; no definite D call. The CDR3 is 16 amino acids. The germline V and J ends were trimmed by 0 bases and 3 bases, with 11 bases remaining between them. Germline assignment: CDR1 LNHNV and CDR2 YYDKDF (reference sequence). The variable domain in full, completed from reference TRBV15 and TRBJ1-4, reads DAMVIQNPRYQVTQFGKPVTLSCSQTLNHNVMYWYQQKSSQAPKLLFHYYDKDFNNEADTPDNFQSRRPNTSFCFLDIRSPGLGDTAMYLCATSRDYATANEKLFFGSGTQLSVL.

The chain links TRBV28 to TRBJ1-3; D gene ambiguous. The CDR3 is made up of 15 amino acids. Germline CDR1 MDHEN, CDR2 SYDVKM. Trimming took off 4 bases at V and 1 base at J, with 11 bases between the two ends. CDR3 DNA sequence: TGTGCCAGCAGTTCTAGCAGAGGGTCTGGAAACACCATATATTTT. Protein sequence: CASSSSRGSGNTIYF.

CDR3 DNA sequence: TGTGCCAGCAGTGCCCATGGACAGGGGGCGGATGCCGAGCAGTACTTC. Protein: CASSAHGQGADAEQYF. The chain is built from TRBV25-1 and TRBJ2-7; 11 bases agree with TRBD1. Germline CDR1 and CDR2: MGHDK and SYGVNS. V lost 4 bases, J lost 6 bases, and 11 bases stayed unmatched. This CDR3 contains 16 residues.

The chain uses TRBV7-2 and TRBJ2-2; no reliable D call. The CDR3 contains 13 residues. V lost 5 bases, J lost 2 bases, and 6 bases lay in between. Germline CDR1 and CDR2: SGHTA and FQGNSA. The CDR3 loop reads CASSLINTGELFF. CDR3 nucleotides: TGTGCCAGCAGCCTAATAAACACCGGGGAGCTGTTTTTT.

V is TRBV5-1 and J is TRBJ1-5; 8 bases match TRBD1. The J segment lost 4 bases and the V segment lost 0 bases, leaving 3 bases of the junction unmatched. CDR1 is SGHRS, CDR2 YFSETQ, per germline. CDR3 size: 15 residues. The chain's CDR3 is CASSLVTGANQPQHF. The CDR3 bases are TGCGCCAGCAGCTTGGTGACAGGGGCAAATCAGCCCCAGCATTTT.

The chain couples TRBV28 to TRBJ2-7; 7 bases match TRBD1. V trimming: 5 bases; J trimming: 0 bases; junction bases outside the gene matches: 7. This CDR3 has 15 amino acids. Germline assignment: CDR1 MDHEN and CDR2 SYDVKM. The CDR3 protein is CASSLTRQGSYEQYF. The CDR3 DNA reads as TGTGCCAGCAGTCTTACTCGACAGGGCTCCTACGAGCAGTACTTC.

The gene calls are TRBV5-1 and TRBJ2-2; D possibly corresponds to TRBD1 (6 bases). The CDR3 is 14 residues long. Trimming pared 6 bases from V and 5 bases from J, leaving 14 bases between. Germline V gives CDR1 SGHRS, CDR2 YFSETQ. CDR3 loop: CASTSGHETGELFF. The CDR3 DNA reads TGCGCCAGCACCTCGGGACACGAAACCGGGGAGCTGTTTTTT.

The table lists this clone with a few counts. The V gene is TRBV10-1, the J gene TRBJ2-1, with 10 bases fitting TRBD2. The germline CDR1 and CDR2 sequences are WNHNN and SYGVQD (reference sequence). The junction had 15 bases not matched to a gene; V was cut back by 2 bases and J by 8 bases. The CDR3 has 18 residues. The chain's CDR3 is CASSEPAATSGLGDEQFF. The CDR3 DNA sequence: TGCGCCAGCAGTGAGCCCGCAGCGACTAGCGGGCTGGGGGATGAGCAGTTCTTC.

This rearrangement joins TRBV27 to TRBJ1-6; perhaps TRBD1 as D (5 bases). The CDR3 is made up of 14 amino acids. Trimming removed 5 bases at V and 9 bases at J, with 14 bases between. The V gene's germline CDR1 is MNHEY and CDR2 SMNVEV (reference sequence). The CDR3 coding sequence is TGTGCCAGCAGTAGGACCCCGGGGGTTTCACCCCTCCACTTT. Its protein product is CASSRTPGVSPLHF.

In its sample, this clone was seen once. The chain recombines TRBV6-2 or TRBV6-3 with TRBJ1-2, with D possibly being TRBD1 (6 bases). Germline V gives CDR1 MNHEY, CDR2 SVGEGT. CDR3 length equals 16 residues. V dropped 0 bases and J dropped 5 bases, with 16 bases sitting between them. The CDR3 DNA is TGTGCCAGCAGTTACTCGGACTTAGGGGACAAATATGGCTACACCTTC. This sequence encodes CASSYSDLGDKYGYTF.

The chain has TRBV28 and TRBJ1-2, with a weak D call TRBD1 (5 bases). The CDR3 sequence is 14 residues long. V lost 8 bases, J lost 0 bases, and 13 bases lay in between. CDR1 MDHEN and CDR2 SYDVKM come from the germline V gene. The DNA of the CDR3 is TGTGCCAGCCCGATGAAAGGGGCTAACTATGGCTACACCTTC. Translating gives CASPMKGANYGYTF.

This clone was detected once. The chain combines TRBV7-6 with TRBJ1-3; 7 positions match TRBD1. The CDR3 extends over 15 amino acids. CDR1 is SGHVS and CDR2 is FNYEAQ in the germline V gene. Trimming at V came to 0 bases and at J to 4 bases, leaving 3 bases not matched to a gene. CDR3 residues: CASSLAPGQGNTIYF. CDR3 in DNA: TGTGCCAGCAGCTTAGCACCGGGACAGGGAAACACCATATATTTT.

J is TRBJ2-7 and V is TRBV10-1, with D tentatively TRBD2 (6 bases). CDR1 is WNHNN and CDR2 is SYGVQD in the germline V gene (reference sequence). Trimming removed 0 bases from V and 2 bases from J, with 8 bases in between. There are 14 residues in the CDR3. The CDR3 sequence: CASSESSGPYEQYF. DNA of the CDR3: TGCGCCAGCAGTGAGTCAAGCGGGCCCTACGAGCAGTACTTC.

Only one count was recorded for this clone. The V gene is TRBV21-1, the J gene TRBJ1-6. TRBV21-1 is a pseudogene locus. The length of the CDR3 is 17 residues. CDR3 coding DNA: TGTGCCAGCAGCAAAGGGGGAGAAAACGGGAATAATTCACCCCTCCACTTT. It codes for CASSKGGENGNNSPLHF.

This clone has a single count. Other DNA sequences of this sample code for an identical CDR3. The chain links TRBV11-2 to TRBJ1-2; D ambiguous. V shed 3 bases and J shed 0 bases, with 11 bases lying between them. Germline V gene sequence: CDR1 SGHAT, CDR2 FQNNGV. The CDR3 length is 15 residues. In DNA form, the CDR3 reads TGTGCCAGCAGCTTTAACTCCTTAGCTAACTATGGCTACACCTTC. This translates into CASSFNSLANYGYTF.

The rearrangement links TRBV27 to TRBJ2-1, with 10 positions matching TRBD1. The CDR3 runs 16 residues. CDR1 MNHEY and CDR2 SMNVEV come from the germline V gene (reference sequence). Germline trimming cut 4 bases from V and 5 bases from J; bases unmatched to any gene: 8. The CDR3: CASSSPADRGNNEQFF. Here the CDR3 DNA reads TGTGCCAGCAGTTCTCCGGCGGACAGGGGGAACAATGAGCAGTTCTTC.

The chain couples TRBV28 to TRBJ1-2; D is undetermined. Germline V lookup: CDR1 MDHEN, CDR2 SYDVKM. V was shortened by 6 bases and J by 9 bases, with 11 bases between the two germline ends. This CDR3 comprises 11 residues. The CDR3 nucleotides are TGTGCCAGCAGCCAAGCCAATAGCTACACCTTC. As protein: CASSQANSYTF.

The J gene is TRBJ1-2, the V gene TRBV27; D is unresolved. CDR1 is MNHEY and CDR2 is SMNVEV in the germline V gene (reference sequence). Trimming shortened V by 2 bases and J by 7 bases, and 14 bases separated the two germline ends. This CDR3 region has 14 residues. CDR3 in amino acids: CASSLRGGAGGYTF. The CDR3 DNA reads TGTGCCAGCAGTTTACGGGGAGGAGCTGGTGGCTACACCTTC.

This rearrangement joins TRBV29-1 to TRBJ2-1; 9 nucleotides match TRBD2. The CDR3 spans 15 residues. Germline CDR1 is SQVTM and CDR2 is ANQGSEA. Losses at the gene ends were 5 bases for V and 6 bases for J; bases not matched to a gene: 11. In DNA form, the CDR3 reads TGCAGCGTTATAAAGGGACTAGCAGGGCGCAATGAGCAGTTCTTC. Its translation is CSVIKGLAGRNEQFF.

A remark on this clone: Relative to the germline gene, one junction end is altered; a read error may explain this. The V and J genes are TRBV6-5 and TRBJ2-1; 8 bases line up with TRBD1. There are 15 residues in the CDR3. Per the germline V gene, CDR1 is MNHEY and CDR2 is SVGAGI. CDR3 residues: CASWVDRGSFNEQFF. The CDR3 DNA is TGTGCCAGCTGGGTAGACAGGGGTTCCTTCAATGAGCAGTTCTTC.

J is TRBJ2-2 and V is TRBV11-3, with 9 bases that match TRBD1. Trimming removed 5 bases from V and 0 bases from J; junction bases left unmatched: 7. This CDR3 has 17 residues. Looked up from germline, CDR1 is SGHNT and CDR2 is YENEEA. DNA for the CDR3: TGTGCCAGCAGCCCTTCTAGGACAGGGGCGAACACCGGGGAGCTGTTTTTT. Translation: CASSPSRTGANTGELFF.

The rearrangement uses TRBV5-1 and TRBJ1-1; perhaps TRBD1 as D (5 bases). Germline V gene sequence: CDR1 SGHRS, CDR2 YFSETQ. CDR3 size: 15 residues. The V end lost 0 bases, the J end lost 6 bases, and 15 bases lay between the germline ends. This CDR3 is CASSLGGWGLAEAFF. CDR3 in DNA: TGCGCCAGCAGCTTGGGAGGGTGGGGACTCGCTGAAGCTTTCTTT.

The chain combines TRBV7-2 with TRBJ2-2; D not certain. The CDR3 covers 15 residues. With 0 bases removed from V and 0 bases from J, the gap between germline ends came to 5 bases. The germline CDR1 and CDR2 sequences are SGHTA and FQGNSA. The CDR3 DNA reads as TGTGCCAGCAGCTTAGCTGCAGCGAACACCGGGGAGCTGTTTTTT. Translation gives CASSLAAANTGELFF.

The V call is TRBV28, the J call TRBJ2-7, with TRBD1 identical over 12 bases. With 8 bases clipped from V and 1 base from J, the junction kept 6 bases outside the gene matches. Germline V gene lookup returns CDR1 MDHEN and CDR2 SYDVKM. The length of the CDR3 is 15 residues. As DNA, the CDR3 is TGTGCCAGCCGGGACAGGGGGCCGGAATCCTACGAGCAGTACTTC. It yields the protein CASRDRGPESYEQYF.

The chain joins TRBV19 to TRBJ2-2, with 7 nucleotides matching TRBD1. The germline V gene encodes CDR1 LNHDA and CDR2 SQIVND (reference sequence). The V and J ends lost 7 bases and 0 bases, in that order; junction bases with no gene match: 5. The CDR3 runs to 15 residues. The CDR3 sequence is CASKLGTANTGELFF. The CDR3 DNA is TGTGCCAGTAAACTAGGGACAGCGAACACCGGGGAGCTGTTTTTT.

The chain recombines TRBV7-3 with TRBJ1-2; D is unresolved. V lost 5 bases and J 8 bases, leaving 15 bases between the germline ends. CDR1 and CDR2 from the germline V gene are SGHTA and FQGTGA. The length of the CDR3 is 13 residues. In DNA form, the CDR3 reads TGTGCCAGCAGCCCAGGCGGGATAGGAGGCTACACCTTC. Protein sequence: CASSPGGIGGYTF. Combining the CDR3 with reference TRBV7-3 and TRBJ1-2 gives the whole variable domain GAGVSQTPSNKVTEKGKYVELRCDPISGHTALYWYRQSLGQGPEFLIYFQGTGAADDSGLPNDRFFAVRPEGSVSTLKIQRTERGDSAVYLCASSPGGIGGYTFGSGTRLTVV.

This chain connects TRBV5-6 to TRBJ1-3; perhaps TRBD1 as D (6 bases). This CDR3 comprises 16 residues. From germline, CDR1 is SGHDT and CDR2 YYEEEE. Trimming left V 1 base short and J 4 bases short, with 15 bases between. The CDR3 DNA reads as TGTGCCAGCAGCTTGTCGGGCAGGGGATCCGGAAACACCATATATTTT. Translated: CASSLSGRGSGNTIYF.